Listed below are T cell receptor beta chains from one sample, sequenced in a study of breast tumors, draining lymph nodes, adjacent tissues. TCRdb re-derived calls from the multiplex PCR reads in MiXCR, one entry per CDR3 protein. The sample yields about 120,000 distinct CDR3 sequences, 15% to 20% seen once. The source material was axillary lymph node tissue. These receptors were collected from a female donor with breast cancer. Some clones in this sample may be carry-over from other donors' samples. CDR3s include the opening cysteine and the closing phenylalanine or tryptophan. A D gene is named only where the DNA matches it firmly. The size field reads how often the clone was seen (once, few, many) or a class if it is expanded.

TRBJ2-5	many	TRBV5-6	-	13	TGTGCCAGCAGCTACCCGTCACAAGAGACCCAGTACTTC	CASSYPSQETQYF
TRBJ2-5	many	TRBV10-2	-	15	TGCGCCAGCAGTGAGTATGGGGCAGAACAAGAGACCCAGTACTTC	CASSEYGAEQETQYF
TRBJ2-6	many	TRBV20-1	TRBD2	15	TGCAGTGCACCCGGACTAGTCTCTGGGGCCAACGTCCTGACTTTC	CSAPGLVSGANVLTF
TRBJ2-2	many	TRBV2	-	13	TGTGCCAGCAGTGAAGGGGTCACCGGGGAGCTGTTTTTT	CASSEGVTGELFF
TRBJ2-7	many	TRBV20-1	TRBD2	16	TGCAGTGCTAGAGTTAATAGCGGGAGGTCAAGGTACGAGCAGTACTTC	CSARVNSGRSRYEQYF
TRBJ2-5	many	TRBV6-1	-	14	TGTGCCAGCAGCATGTATGACAGCCAGGAGACCCAGTACTTC	CASSMYDSQETQYF
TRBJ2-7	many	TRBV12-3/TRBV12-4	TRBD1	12	TGTGCCAGCAGCTGGACAGGGTCCGAGCAGTACTTC	CASSWTGSEQYF
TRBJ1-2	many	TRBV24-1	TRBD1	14	TGTGCCACCAGTGAAGGGGACAGTAACTATGGCTACACCTTC	CATSEGDSNYGYTF
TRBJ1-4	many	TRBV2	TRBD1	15	TGTGCCAGCAGTGGGGACAGGGCAACTAATGAAAAACTGTTTTTT	CASSGDRATNEKLFF
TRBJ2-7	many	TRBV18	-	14	TGTGCCAGCTCACCACGTACAGGGACGGGCGAGCAGTACTTC	CASSPRTGTGEQYF
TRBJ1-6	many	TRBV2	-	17	TGTGCCAGCAGTCCACGGACGTTAAGCTCCTATAATTCACCCCTCCACTTT	CASSPRTLSSYNSPLHF
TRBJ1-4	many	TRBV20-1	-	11	TGCAGTGCTATTACCGAAGAAAAACTGTTTTTT	CSAITEEKLFF
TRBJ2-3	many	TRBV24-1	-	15	TGTGCCACCAGTGACCCGGACGGGGGCGTGGATACGCAGTATTTT	CATSDPDGGVDTQYF
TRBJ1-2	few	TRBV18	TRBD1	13	TGTGCCAGCTCAGGACAGGGATTCGGTGGCTACACCTTC	CASSGQGFGGYTF
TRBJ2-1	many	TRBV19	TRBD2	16	TGTGCCAGTAGTATAGCCGGGACTAGCCCTTACAATGAGCAGTTCTTC	CASSIAGTSPYNEQFF
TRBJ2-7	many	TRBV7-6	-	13	TGTGCCAGCAGCTTTCGGGGGTACTACGAGCAGTACTTC	CASSFRGYYEQYF